This T cell receptor (beta chain) was captured by sequencing in a study of T cell repertoires in cytomegalovirus infection. The CDR3 has 15 residues. The V and J ends lost 5 bases and 2 bases respectively, with 17 bases between them. Germline V CDR1 and CDR2: DFQATT, SNEGSKA (reference sequence). Each CDR3 protein is one row after TCRdb ran MiXCR on the reads. The sample holds 560,000 or so distinct CDR3 sequences, more than 15% seen once. This clonotype was sampled from a human donor in good health (CMV status not recorded). Some clones in this sample may be carry-over from other donors' samples. Sequencing input: CD8+ T cells from PBMCs. The rearrangement uses TRBV20-1 and TRBJ2-3; no reliable D call. CDR3 DNA: TGCAGTGCTGCCTCCGGCGTGGGGATCACAGATACGCAGTATTTT. Residues: CSAASGVGITDTQYF.